The 10 T cell receptor beta chains reported below all come from one sample, sequenced in a study of T cell changes during pregnancy in multiple sclerosis. Clones were read by immunoSEQ multiplex PCR, and TCRdb kept only the in-frame ones, dropping some. The sample lists roughly 34,000 clones; roughly 93% were seen once. Material: peripheral blood, obtained in the second trimester of pregnancy. The receptors shown here come from a female donor in good health, enrolled as a control in a pregnancy study.

The J gene is TRBJ1-3, the V gene TRBV10-3; no clear D gene. Germline CDR1 and CDR2: ENHRY and SYGVKD. V lost 8 bases and J 2 bases, leaving 19 bases between the germline ends. This CDR3 region has 16 residues. CDR3 in DNA: TGTGCCATCCTTACCCCGGGGTTGGAGGCTGGAAACACCATATATTTT. Translating gives CAILTPGLEAGNTIYF.

The rearrangement joins TRBV10-3 to TRBJ2-1; 8 positions match TRBD2. V was clipped by 3 bases and J by 7 bases; unmatched bases: 14. This CDR3 has 17 residues. CDR1 and CDR2 (germline): ENHRY, SYGVKD. The chain's CDR3 is CAISDGRGTGGPNEQFF. CDR3 sequence (DNA): TGTGCCATCAGTGATGGCAGGGGTACGGGGGGGCCGAATGAGCAGTTCTTC.

This sequence joins TRBV7-6 and TRBJ1-6, with a tentative D call TRBD1 (5 bases). CDR1 and CDR2 (germline): SGHVS, FNYEAQ. V lost 5 bases to trimming and J lost 10 bases, with 18 bases between them. The CDR3 is 15 residues long. CDR3 residues: CASSPSGGTGSPLHF. CDR3 in DNA: TGTGCCAGCAGCCCTTCCGGGGGGACGGGGTCACCCCTCCACTTT.

The genes are TRBV30 and TRBJ1-5, with D maybe TRBD1 (5 bases). V lost 5 bases and J lost 0, with 8 bases in between. CDR1 and CDR2 from the germline V gene are GTSNPN and SVGIG (reference sequence). CDR3 length equals 13 residues. The CDR3 here is CAWQGDSNQPQHF. CDR3 nucleotides: TGTGCCTGGCAGGGTGATAGCAATCAGCCCCAGCATTTT.

The V gene is TRBV27, the J gene TRBJ1-5; D might be TRBD1 (6 bases). This CDR3 spans 15 amino acids. V lost 3 bases to trimming and J lost 0 bases, with 9 bases between them. CDR1 is MNHEY and CDR2 is SMNVEV in the germline V gene (reference sequence). The CDR3 coding sequence is TGTGCCAGCAGTTTGCAGGGGTTTAGCAATCAGCCCCAGCATTTT. Its translation: CASSLQGFSNQPQHF.

The rearrangement joins TRBV25-1 to TRBJ2-3, with D perhaps TRBD1 (6 bases). The CDR3 has 12 amino acids. CDR1 is MGHDK, CDR2 SYGVNS, per germline. V was trimmed by 4 bases and J by 4 bases, leaving 6 bases between them. For the CDR3, the DNA is TGTGCCAGCAGTGCAGGGGCAGATACGCAGTATTTT. As protein: CASSAGADTQYF.

The J gene is TRBJ2-1, the V gene TRBV5-4, with 7 nucleotides matching TRBD2. Per germline, CDR1 SGHNT and CDR2 YYREEE (reference sequence). This CDR3 has 16 residues. J gave up 3 bases and V 5 bases, and 11 bases lay outside the gene matches. This CDR3 reads CASRDMAGVIYNEQFF. Here the CDR3 DNA reads TGTGCCAGCAGGGATATGGCGGGGGTAATCTACAATGAGCAGTTCTTC.

Here the CDR3 DNA reads TGTGCCAGCAGTTACTCCATGAGCGGGACCTACGAGCAGTACTTC. It encodes CASSYSMSGTYEQYF. The J gene is TRBJ2-5, the V gene TRBV6-5; 7 bases agree with TRBD2. Gene TRBJ2-7 matches the end of the DNA better, so the J call may be wrong. The CDR3 has 15 residues. The V gene's germline CDR1 is MNHEY and CDR2 SVGAGI.

J is TRBJ2-3 and V is TRBV7-2; 9 bases are shared with TRBD2. This CDR3 has 18 amino acids. The V gene end was trimmed by 5 bases and the J gene end by 6 bases; junction bases not matched to a gene: 18. The V gene's germline CDR1 is SGHTA and CDR2 FQGNSA. CDR3 sequence reads: CASSPGVRGLAGSDTQYF. CDR3 DNA sequence: TGTGCCAGCAGCCCCGGGGTGCGGGGGCTAGCGGGGAGCGATACGCAGTATTTT.

J is TRBJ2-3 and V is TRBV5-6, with D possibly TRBD1 on 5 matching bases. CDR3 length equals 14 residues. The germline V and J ends were trimmed by 2 bases and 2 bases, with 9 bases remaining between them. Germline lookup yields CDR1 SGHDT and CDR2 YYEEEE. CDR3 nucleotide sequence: TGTGCCAGCAGCTTCTCCAGGGACACAGATACGCAGTATTTT. It is translated as CASSFSRDTDTQYF.